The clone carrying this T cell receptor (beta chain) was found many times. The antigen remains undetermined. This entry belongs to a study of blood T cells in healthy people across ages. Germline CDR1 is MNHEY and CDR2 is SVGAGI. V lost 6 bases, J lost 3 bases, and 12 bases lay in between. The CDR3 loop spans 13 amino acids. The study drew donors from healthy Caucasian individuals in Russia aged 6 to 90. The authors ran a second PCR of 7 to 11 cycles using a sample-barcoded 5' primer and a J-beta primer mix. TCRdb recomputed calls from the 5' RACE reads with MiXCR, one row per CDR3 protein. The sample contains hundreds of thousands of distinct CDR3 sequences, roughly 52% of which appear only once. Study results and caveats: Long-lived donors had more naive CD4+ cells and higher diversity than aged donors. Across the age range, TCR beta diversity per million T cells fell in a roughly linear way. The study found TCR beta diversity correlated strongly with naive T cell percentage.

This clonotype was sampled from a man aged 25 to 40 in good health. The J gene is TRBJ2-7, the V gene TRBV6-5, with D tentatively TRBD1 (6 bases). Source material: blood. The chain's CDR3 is CASRIAGVYEQYF. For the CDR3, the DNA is TGTGCCAGCAGAATCGCAGGGGTCTACGAGCAGTACTTC.